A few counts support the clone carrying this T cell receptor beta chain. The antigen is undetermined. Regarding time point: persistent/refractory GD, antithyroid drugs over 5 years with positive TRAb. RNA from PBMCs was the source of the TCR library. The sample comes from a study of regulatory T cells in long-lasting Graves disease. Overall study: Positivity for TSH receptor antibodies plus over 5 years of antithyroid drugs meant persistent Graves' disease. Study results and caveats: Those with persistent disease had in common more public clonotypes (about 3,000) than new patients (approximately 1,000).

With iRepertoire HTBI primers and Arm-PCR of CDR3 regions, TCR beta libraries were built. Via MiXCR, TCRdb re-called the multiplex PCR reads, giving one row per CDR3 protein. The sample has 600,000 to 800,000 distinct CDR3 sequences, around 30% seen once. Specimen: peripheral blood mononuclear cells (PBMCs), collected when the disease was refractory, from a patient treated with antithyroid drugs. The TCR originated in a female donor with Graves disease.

CDR3 region: CASAGQTFNEKLFF. CDR3 DNA: TGTGCCAGCGCTGGACAGACTTTTAATGAAAAACTGTTTTTT. This chain connects TRBV2 to TRBJ1-4; maybe TRBD1 (6 bases). The V and J ends lost 8 bases and 4 bases respectively, with 14 bases between them. This CDR3 contains 14 residues. Germline lookup yields CDR1 SNHLY and CDR2 FYNNEI.